This T cell receptor beta chain derives from a study of CD8 T cells in ankylosing spondylitis. General study points: Blood of patients with ankylosing spondylitis appeared to be characterized by a TCR beta motif of several highly homologous variants. In reactive arthritis synovial fluid and blood, some motif variants had been reported before. Clones linked with disease were CD8+ and fairly uncommon in the peripheral blood. Clones linked to disease were reported to show significant enrichment in matched ankylosing spondylitis synovial fluid.

TCRdb reprocessed the 5' RACE reads with MiXCR, giving one entry per CDR3 protein. The data contain more than 300,000 distinct CDR3 sequences, around a tenth of them singletons. Trimming stripped 0 bases from V and 7 bases from J, with 12 bases between. CDR1 and CDR2 (germline): LGHDT, YNNKEL (reference sequence). The CDR3 consists of 14 residues. This clonotype appeared many times. What it binds is unknown. The rearrangement links TRBV3-1 to TRBJ2-5; perhaps TRBD1 as D (6 bases). The material sequenced was blood, either unsorted or a sorted T cell fraction (not recorded which). The clonotype was recovered from a female donor with ankylosing spondylitis or in good health (not recorded which). The CDR3 region has the DNA TGTGCCAGCAGCCAAGATTTAACAGGGTGGACCCAGTACTTC. It encodes CASSQDLTGWTQYF.